The rows below give T cell receptor beta chains drawn from one sample of a study of Ad26.COV2.S vaccination and SARS-CoV-2 variants. Repertoires were generated with immunoSEQ multiplex PCR, while TCRdb's copy carries only in-frame clones and drops some. The table records about 350,000 clones, about 92% of them present only once. The sample here was peripheral blood, taken after recovery from COVID-19. The receptors stem from a human donor who had recovered from COVID-19. The CDR3 runs from the conserved cysteine through the conserved F or W. Fields, in order: V gene, clone size, J gene, D gene, CDR3 DNA, CDR3 protein. The D gene is left open where the match is weak. For some rows the clone size is stated as once, few or many, or as a class when expanded; others skip it.

V gene: TRBV5-1
clone size: NA
J gene: TRBJ2-3
D gene: NA
CDR3 DNA: TGCGCCAGCAGCCCTCAACCTAGCACAGATACGCAGTATTTT
CDR3 protein: CASSPQPSTDTQYF

V gene: TRBV3-1/TRBV3-2
clone size: NA
J gene: TRBJ2-7
D gene: NA
CDR3 DNA: TGTGCCAGCAGGATACAAGGCTCCTACGAGCAGTACTTC
CDR3 protein: CASRIQGSYEQYF

V gene: TRBV5-6
clone size: NA
J gene: TRBJ1-3
D gene: NA
CDR3 DNA: TGTGCCAGCAGCTTGGAGGCACACCTGGCCTCTGGAAACACCATATATTTT
CDR3 protein: CASSLEAHLASGNTIYF

V gene: TRBV5-1
clone size: once
J gene: TRBJ2-6
D gene: NA
CDR3 DNA: TGCGCCAGCACCGGCGGTCGGTCCGGGGCCAACGTCCTGACTTTC
CDR3 protein: CASTGGRSGANVLTF

V gene: TRBV9
clone size: NA
J gene: TRBJ2-5
D gene: NA
CDR3 DNA: TGTGCCAGCAGCCATTCCGAAGAGACCCAGTACTTC
CDR3 protein: CASSHSEETQYF

V gene: TRBV7-8
clone size: NA
J gene: TRBJ2-1
D gene: NA
CDR3 DNA: TGTGCCAGCAGCCCCCTTTCGGGGCGGCACTACAATGAGCAGTTCTTC
CDR3 protein: CASSPLSGRHYNEQFF

V gene: TRBV4-2
clone size: NA
J gene: TRBJ1-1
D gene: NA
CDR3 DNA: TGTGCCAGCAGCCAGGGGGCGAGGGTTGACACTGAAGCTTTCTTT
CDR3 protein: CASSQGARVDTEAFF

V gene: TRBV5-3
clone size: NA
J gene: TRBJ1-5
D gene: TRBD1
CDR3 DNA: TGTGCCAGAAGCTTGGATCCGAACCGGGACAGCGGCGGGTGGCAGCCCCAGCATTTT
CDR3 protein: CARSLDPNRDSGGWQPQHF

V gene: TRBV9
clone size: NA
J gene: TRBJ2-1
D gene: TRBD2
CDR3 DNA: TGTGCCAGCAGTGGAGTAGCGGGGGAGCCAAACAATGAGCAGTTCTTC
CDR3 protein: CASSGVAGEPNNEQFF

V gene: TRBV7-9
clone size: NA
J gene: TRBJ1-4
D gene: TRBD1
CDR3 DNA: TGTGCCAGCAGCCCAGGGGACAGGGGGCTCTCGAGTGAAAAACTGTTTTTT
CDR3 protein: CASSPGDRGLSSEKLFF

V gene: TRBV19
clone size: NA
J gene: TRBJ1-5
D gene: NA
CDR3 DNA: TGTGCCAGTAGTCCCGACGGGGCAAGCAATCAGCCCCAGCATTTT
CDR3 protein: CASSPDGASNQPQHF

V gene: TRBV29-1
clone size: NA
J gene: TRBJ1-4
D gene: NA
CDR3 DNA: TGCAGCGTTGGAAGAATAGGTGAAAAACTGTTTTTT
CDR3 protein: CSVGRIGEKLFF

V gene: TRBV4-3
clone size: NA
J gene: TRBJ2-4
D gene: TRBD2
CDR3 DNA: TGCGCCAGCAGCCAAGTGGGGGCGGGGGGGGCAAGCATTCAGTACTTC
CDR3 protein: CASSQVGAGGASIQYF

V gene: TRBV6-2/TRBV6-3
clone size: NA
J gene: TRBJ2-5
D gene: TRBD1
CDR3 DNA: TGTGCCAGCAGTACGGACAGGGGGTACCAAGAGACCCAGTACTTC
CDR3 protein: CASSTDRGYQETQYF

V gene: TRBV4-3
clone size: NA
J gene: TRBJ1-1
D gene: NA
CDR3 DNA: TGCGCCAGCTCAAGGGCGGACGGTGAAGCTTTCTTT
CDR3 protein: CASSRADGEAFF

V gene: TRBV11-2
clone size: NA
J gene: TRBJ2-2
D gene: TRBD2
CDR3 DNA: TGTGCCATCCCCCGGCGGGGGGCTGAGGTCACCGGGGAGCTGTTTTTT
CDR3 protein: CAIPRRGAEVTGELFF

V gene: TRBV11-2
clone size: NA
J gene: TRBJ2-7
D gene: NA
CDR3 DNA: TGTGCCAGCAGCTTAGATCGGGCAGGGAGTCGACCTGAGCAGTACTTC
CDR3 protein: CASSLDRAGSRPEQYF

V gene: TRBV25-1
clone size: NA
J gene: TRBJ1-2
D gene: TRBD1
CDR3 DNA: TGTGCCAGCAGTGAAAACAGGGGATACTATGGCTACACCTTC
CDR3 protein: CASSENRGYYGYTF

V gene: TRBV7-2
clone size: NA
J gene: TRBJ2-1
D gene: NA
CDR3 DNA: TGTGCCAGCAGCTTAGGAAAGGGGGTTTTGGATGAGCAGTTCTTC
CDR3 protein: CASSLGKGVLDEQFF

V gene: TRBV7-9
clone size: NA
J gene: TRBJ1-1
D gene: NA
CDR3 DNA: TGTGCCAGCAGCGATCAGGGGACTGAAGCTTTCTTT
CDR3 protein: CASSDQGTEAFF

V gene: TRBV5-1
clone size: once
J gene: TRBJ1-1
D gene: NA
CDR3 DNA: TGCGCCAGCAGCTTGGTAGGTGGCCGGAACACTGAAGCTTTCTTT
CDR3 protein: CASSLVGGRNTEAFF

V gene: TRBV7-7
clone size: NA
J gene: TRBJ2-1
D gene: NA
CDR3 DNA: TGTGCTAGCAGCTTACCGGGAGCATCACACAATGAGCAGTTCTTC
CDR3 protein: CASSLPGASHNEQFF

V gene: TRBV28
clone size: NA
J gene: TRBJ1-6
D gene: NA
CDR3 DNA: TGTGCCAGCAGTTTGGGAAGTCAAGGATCACCCCTCCACTTT
CDR3 protein: CASSLGSQGSPLHF

V gene: TRBV2
clone size: once
J gene: TRBJ1-1
D gene: NA
CDR3 DNA: TGTGCCAGCAATTATGACAGGAACACTGAAGCTTTCTTT
CDR3 protein: CASNYDRNTEAFF

V gene: TRBV11-3
clone size: NA
J gene: TRBJ1-1
D gene: NA
CDR3 DNA: TGTGCCAGCAGCCCCAGAGCGGGCACTGAAGCTTTCTTT
CDR3 protein: CASSPRAGTEAFF

V gene: TRBV6-4
clone size: NA
J gene: TRBJ2-1
D gene: NA
CDR3 DNA: TGTGCCAGGGGGTATAGCTCCTACAATGAGCAGTTCTTC
CDR3 protein: CARGYSSYNEQFF

V gene: TRBV6-5
clone size: NA
J gene: TRBJ2-1
D gene: NA
CDR3 DNA: TGTGCCAGCAGGACGCTAGGGTGGAGGGAGAATGAGCAGTTCTTC
CDR3 protein: CASRTLGWRENEQFF

V gene: TRBV5-4
clone size: NA
J gene: TRBJ1-6
D gene: NA
CDR3 DNA: TGTGCCAGCAGCTTGCCCACGGGGAATGACGGTTCACCCCTCCACTTT
CDR3 protein: CASSLPTGNDGSPLHF

V gene: TRBV6-4
clone size: NA
J gene: TRBJ2-3
D gene: NA
CDR3 DNA: TGTGCCAGCAGTGACTCAGCCGGTACTAGCACAGATACGCAGTATTTT
CDR3 protein: CASSDSAGTSTDTQYF

V gene: TRBV20-1
clone size: NA
J gene: TRBJ2-7
D gene: TRBD2
CDR3 DNA: TGCAGTGCTAGTGCGTGGGGGGGTGACTACGAGCAGTACTTC
CDR3 protein: CSASAWGGDYEQYF

V gene: TRBV7-9
clone size: NA
J gene: TRBJ2-2
D gene: NA
CDR3 DNA: TGTGCCAGCAGCTTAGCGCAGGGGCCACCCTCCGGGGAGCTGTTTTTT
CDR3 protein: CASSLAQGPPSGELFF

V gene: TRBV27
clone size: NA
J gene: TRBJ2-7
D gene: NA
CDR3 DNA: TGTGCCAGCAGTTGGCAGACTTCCTACGAGCAGTACTTC
CDR3 protein: CASSWQTSYEQYF

V gene: TRBV6-2/TRBV6-3
clone size: NA
J gene: TRBJ1-2
D gene: NA
CDR3 DNA: TGTGCCAGCAGTTACTGGGATCGGGAAGTCTATGGCTACACCTTC
CDR3 protein: CASSYWDREVYGYTF

V gene: TRBV7-9
clone size: NA
J gene: TRBJ1-2
D gene: TRBD1
CDR3 DNA: TGTGCCAGCACCCTCGGCCAGGGGGCGGACTATGGCTACACCTTC
CDR3 protein: CASTLGQGADYGYTF

V gene: TRBV12-5
clone size: NA
J gene: TRBJ2-2
D gene: TRBD2
CDR3 DNA: TGTGCTAGTGGGGGTAGCGGGGGCACCGGGGAGCTGTTTTTT
CDR3 protein: CASGGSGGTGELFF

V gene: TRBV9
clone size: NA
J gene: TRBJ2-7
D gene: NA
CDR3 DNA: TGTGCCAGCAGCGTAGCAGCCGCTGGCGAGCAGTACTTC
CDR3 protein: CASSVAAAGEQYF

V gene: TRBV10-3
clone size: NA
J gene: TRBJ1-2
D gene: TRBD1
CDR3 DNA: TGTGCCATCAGCGGACCGACAGGGACGGACTATGGCTACACCTTC
CDR3 protein: CAISGPTGTDYGYTF

V gene: TRBV14
clone size: once
J gene: TRBJ1-1
D gene: TRBD1
CDR3 DNA: TGTGCCAGCAGCGCTCGACAGGGGATGCACACTGAAGCTTTCTTT
CDR3 protein: CASSARQGMHTEAFF

V gene: TRBV3-1/TRBV3-2
clone size: NA
J gene: TRBJ1-4
D gene: NA
CDR3 DNA: TGTGCCAGCAGCCTCCTGGGGATGGGTGAAAAACTGTTTTTT
CDR3 protein: CASSLLGMGEKLFF

V gene: TRBV7-9
clone size: NA
J gene: TRBJ2-3
D gene: NA
CDR3 DNA: TGTGCCAGCAGCTTAGGTCCAGGTTGGTCGACAGATACGCAGTATTTT
CDR3 protein: CASSLGPGWSTDTQYF

V gene: TRBV10-1
clone size: NA
J gene: TRBJ2-5
D gene: NA
CDR3 DNA: TGCGCCAGCAGTGAGTCGTTCGGGTCGGAGACCCAGTACTTC
CDR3 protein: CASSESFGSETQYF

V gene: TRBV5-1
clone size: NA
J gene: TRBJ2-2
D gene: TRBD1
CDR3 DNA: TGCGCCAGCAGCCTACAGGGGATCAACACCGGGGAGCTGTTTTTT
CDR3 protein: CASSLQGINTGELFF

V gene: TRBV6-5
clone size: NA
J gene: TRBJ1-2
D gene: NA
CDR3 DNA: TGTGCCAGCAGTTACTCGGATCTCAATGGCTACACCTTC
CDR3 protein: CASSYSDLNGYTF

V gene: TRBV9
clone size: NA
J gene: TRBJ2-2
D gene: TRBD1
CDR3 DNA: TGTGCCAGCAGCCAGGGACAGGGAAGGACCGGGGAGCTGTTTTTT
CDR3 protein: CASSQGQGRTGELFF

V gene: TRBV11-3
clone size: NA
J gene: TRBJ1-6
D gene: NA
CDR3 DNA: TGTGCCAGCAGCGAGTACAGGAATTCACCCCTCCACTTT
CDR3 protein: CASSEYRNSPLHF

V gene: TRBV2
clone size: NA
J gene: TRBJ2-7
D gene: TRBD2
CDR3 DNA: TGTGCCAGCGACTCTAGCGGGACCTACGAGCAGTACTTC
CDR3 protein: CASDSSGTYEQYF

V gene: TRBV29-1
clone size: NA
J gene: TRBJ2-7
D gene: NA
CDR3 DNA: TGCAGCGTTGAATTCGGAGGGGACGAGCAGTACTTC
CDR3 protein: CSVEFGGDEQYF

V gene: TRBV6-5
clone size: once
J gene: TRBJ1-1
D gene: NA
CDR3 DNA: TGTGCCAGCAGTTACGGGGATGGCACTGAAGCTTTCTTT
CDR3 protein: CASSYGDGTEAFF

V gene: TRBV27
clone size: NA
J gene: TRBJ2-2
D gene: NA
CDR3 DNA: TGTGCCAGGCCGAACACCGGGGAGCTGTTTTTT
CDR3 protein: CARPNTGELFF

V gene: TRBV6-6
clone size: once
J gene: TRBJ1-2
D gene: NA
CDR3 DNA: TGTGCCAGCAGTCAACTAGGGATTAACTATGGCTACACCTTC
CDR3 protein: CASSQLGINYGYTF

V gene: TRBV6-5
clone size: NA
J gene: TRBJ2-3
D gene: TRBD1
CDR3 DNA: TGTGCCAGCAGTTCCCTAAGCACGGGACAGGGAAAGTATTTT
CDR3 protein: CASSSLSTGQGKYF

V gene: TRBV19
clone size: NA
J gene: TRBJ1-1
D gene: TRBD1
CDR3 DNA: TGTGCCAGCGAAAGGAGGGGGCGTCGGGCTGAAGCTTTCTTT
CDR3 protein: CASERRGRRAEAFF

V gene: TRBV24-1
clone size: NA
J gene: TRBJ1-1
D gene: NA
CDR3 DNA: TGTGCCACCAGTGATTTGGGGCAGGAGAAGGGAGCTTTCTTT
CDR3 protein: CATSDLGQEKGAFF

V gene: TRBV7-9
clone size: NA
J gene: TRBJ2-2
D gene: NA
CDR3 DNA: TGTGCCAGCAGCGTAGCTAACACCGGGGAGCTGTTTTTT
CDR3 protein: CASSVANTGELFF